The 27 T cell receptor beta chains in this list originate from one sample, sequenced in a study of CXCR3-negative and CXCR3-positive naive CD8 T cells. All TRB cDNA libraries came from 5' RACE performed with UMI labels. TCRdb reprocessed the 5' RACE reads and stores each CDR3 protein as one record, lacking DNA. Its table lists about 81,000 distinct CDR3 sequences. The sequenced sample consisted of naive CXCR3- CD8+ T cells from blood. Subset specified: CD45RO-CCR7+CD27+CD95- naive CD8+ T cells lacking CXCR3 (TNR3-). The source is a human donor in good health. Some clones in this sample may be carry-over from other donors' samples.

This sequence joins TRBV9 and TRBJ2-7; TCRdb's assignment of TRBD1 cannot be checked, as there is no DNA. Looked up from germline, CDR1 is SGDLS and CDR2 is YYNGEE. The CDR3 loop spans 15 amino acids. The CDR3 loop is CASSVDGTGTYEQYF.

The chain joins TRBV6-2 or TRBV6-3 to TRBJ2-3. The CDR3 has 16 amino acids. Germline CDR1 and CDR2: MNHEY and SVGEGT. Here the CDR3 reads CASSVDLTPSTDTQYF.

The chain links TRBV29-1 to TRBJ2-5; TCRdb gives TRBD1 as the D gene, but with no DNA this cannot be confirmed. The CDR3 contains 14 residues. CDR1 and CDR2 from the germline V gene are SQVTM and ANQGSEA. CDR3 amino acids: CSVVAPVLQETQYF.

This CDR3 reads CASSSGVTYQETQYF. The J gene is TRBJ2-5, the V gene TRBV12-3 or TRBV12-4. This CDR3 comprises 15 residues.

The V and J genes are TRBV7-9 and TRBJ2-1. CDR1 is SEHNR and CDR2 is FQNEAQ in the germline V gene (reference sequence). This CDR3 has 15 residues. CDR3 residues: CASIFETSSYNEQFF.

J is TRBJ2-1 and V is TRBV28; TCRdb calls TRBD1, which cannot be checked without DNA. The CDR3 runs to 15 residues. The germline V gene has CDR1 MDHEN and CDR2 SYDVKM. The CDR3 region is CASSPGTGGFNEQFF.

V usage is TRBV29-1 and J usage is TRBJ2-1; the TRBD2 assignment by TCRdb is unverifiable without DNA. The CDR3 has 15 residues. CDR1 and CDR2 from the germline V gene are SQVTM and ANQGSEA. Here the CDR3 reads CSVALGTTVFNEQFF.

The V gene is TRBV5-1, the J gene TRBJ2-1. Per germline, CDR1 SGHRS and CDR2 YFSETQ. This CDR3 spans 12 amino acids. CDR3 protein: CASSEDNNEQFF. Combining the CDR3 with reference TRBV5-1 and TRBJ2-1 gives the whole variable domain KAGVTQTPRYLIKTRGQQVTLSCSPISGHRSVSWYQQTPGQGLQFLFEYFSETQRNKGNFPGRFSGRQFSNSRSEMNVSTLELGDSALYLCASSEDNNEQFFGPGTRLTVL.

The V and J genes are TRBV12-3 or TRBV12-4 and TRBJ2-1; the D call of TRBD2 rests on TCRdb alone, since no DNA is present to check it. The CDR3 covers 16 residues. CDR3 in amino acids: CAITGGSPRPYNEQFF.

This chain links TRBV20-1 with TRBJ1-2. The germline CDR1 and CDR2 sequences are DFQATT and SNEGSKA (reference sequence). The CDR3 sequence is 14 residues long. The CDR3 loop reads CSPLEPSGNYGYTF.

The J gene is TRBJ1-1, the V gene TRBV21-1; TCRdb lists TRBD1, though no DNA is available to test this call. TRBV21-1 is described as a pseudogene. There are 15 residues in the CDR3. This chain's CDR3 is CASSYLWGSRPEAFF.

This chain joins TRBV19 and TRBJ2-1; TCRdb designates TRBD1, a call that cannot be tested without DNA. There are 13 residues in the CDR3. The germline V gene encodes CDR1 LNHDA and CDR2 SQIVND (reference sequence). The CDR3 region is CATSDRTYNEQFF.

The chain is built from TRBV11-2 and TRBJ2-7; TCRdb returns TRBD2, unconfirmable since there is no DNA. This CDR3 has 15 residues. Germline V gene data show CDR1 as SGHAT and CDR2 as FQNNGV. CDR3 sequence reads: CASSLGTSGAYEQYF. The entire variable domain, with the rest obtained from reference TRBV11-2 and TRBJ2-7, is as follows: EAGVAQSPRYKIIEKRQSVAFWCNPISGHATLYWYQQILGQGPKLLIQFQNNGVVDDSQLPKDRFSAERLKGVDSTLKIQPAKLEDSAVYLCASSLGTSGAYEQYFGPGTRLTVT.

V usage is TRBV28 and J usage is TRBJ2-7; the TRBD2 assignment by TCRdb is unverifiable without DNA. This CDR3 contains 13 residues. Per the germline V gene, CDR1 is MDHEN and CDR2 is SYDVKM. This chain's CDR3 is CASSLEVSYEQYF.

CDR3 residues: CASRGLGQAQETQYF. This chain joins TRBV28 and TRBJ2-5; no DNA is available, so the TRBD1 call from TCRdb remains unchecked. The CDR3 length is 15 residues. Germline-derived CDR1 and CDR2 are MDHEN and SYDVKM.

The chain carries TRBV2 and TRBJ2-7; the D gene TCRdb calls, TRBD2, cannot be checked with no DNA. The CDR3 loop spans 15 amino acids. Germline lookup yields CDR1 SNHLY and CDR2 FYNNEI. This CDR3 is CASQRIAGDFHEQYF.

V gene TRBV30 combines with J gene TRBJ2-7; TCRdb lists TRBD2, though no DNA is available to test this call. The germline V gene encodes CDR1 GTSNPN and CDR2 SVGIG (reference sequence). The CDR3 is 14 amino acids. CDR3 sequence reads: CAWSVTSGAYEQYF.

V and J are TRBV27 and TRBJ2-7. The length of the CDR3 is 13 residues. From germline, CDR1 is MNHEY and CDR2 SMNVEV (reference sequence). CDR3 loop: CASSFDSSYEQYF.

V and J are TRBV5-1 and TRBJ2-7; TCRdb's D call, TRBD1, is unchecked because there is no DNA. Germline values: CDR1 SGHRS, CDR2 YFSETQ. This CDR3 has 18 residues. The CDR3 sequence: CASSLANFADTLQYEQYF.

The chain is built from TRBV11-2 and TRBJ1-1; the D call of TRBD1 rests on TCRdb alone, since no DNA is present to check it. The CDR3 sequence is 16 residues long. CDR1 is SGHAT, CDR2 FQNNGV, per germline. The CDR3 here is CASSSGSGAPNTEAFF. The variable domain in full, with the rest retrieved from reference TRBV11-2 and TRBJ1-1, is EAGVAQSPRYKIIEKRQSVAFWCNPISGHATLYWYQQILGQGPKLLIQFQNNGVVDDSQLPKDRFSAERLKGVDSTLKIQPAKLEDSAVYLCASSSGSGAPNTEAFFGQGTRLTVV.

This chain uses TRBV20-1 with TRBJ2-7. The CDR3 loop spans 13 amino acids. Germline V gene lookup returns CDR1 DFQATT and CDR2 SNEGSKA (reference sequence). The CDR3 loop is CSARPVSSYEQYF.

This rearrangement joins TRBV10-3 to TRBJ2-7; TCRdb reports TRBD1, a call that lacks DNA to check it against. Germline CDR1 ENHRY, CDR2 SYGVKD. The CDR3 consists of 15 residues. The CDR3 protein is CAITAGTADNYEQYF.

The V and J genes are TRBV29-1 and TRBJ2-3; TCRdb's assignment of TRBD1 cannot be checked, as there is no DNA. This CDR3 is 15 amino acids long. Germline assignment: CDR1 SQVTM and CDR2 ANQGSEA. The CDR3 here is CSALTGTHRTDTQYF.

V gene TRBV27 combines with J gene TRBJ2-1; checking the TCRdb D call of TRBD1 is not possible without DNA. Germline assignment: CDR1 MNHEY and CDR2 SMNVEV (reference sequence). The CDR3 is made up of 16 amino acids. The CDR3 protein is CASSLGGGRGYNEQFF.

This sequence joins TRBV6-6 and TRBJ2-2; the D gene TCRdb calls, TRBD1, cannot be checked with no DNA. The CDR3 extends over 16 amino acids. Germline V gene lookup returns CDR1 MNHNY and CDR2 SVGAGI (reference sequence). CDR3 protein: CASSYFRQGTDGELFF.

V and J are TRBV20-1 and TRBJ2-7; without DNA, the TCRdb call of TRBD2 cannot be checked. CDR3 length equals 15 residues. CDR1 is DFQATT and CDR2 is SNEGSKA in the germline V gene (reference sequence). This CDR3 is CSVEDERSASYEQYF.

The gene calls are TRBV7-9 and TRBJ2-5; no DNA is available, so the TRBD1 call from TCRdb remains unchecked. CDR1 SEHNR and CDR2 FQNEAQ come from the germline V gene (reference sequence). The CDR3 is made up of 17 amino acids. CDR3 region: CASSSPPGQGIQETQYF. Complete variable domain (other parts from reference TRBV7-9 and TRBJ2-5): DTGVSQNPRHKITKRGQNVTFRCDPISEHNRLYWYRQTLGQGPEFLTYFQNEAQLEKSRLLSDRFSAERPKGSFSTLEIQRTEQGDSAMYLCASSSPPGQGIQETQYFGPGTRLLVL.